These 29 T cell receptor beta chains originate from one sample sequenced in a study of blood T cells in healthy people across ages. Together with a sample-barcoded 5' primer, a J-beta primer mix was included in a second PCR lasting roughly 6 to 12 cycles. TCRdb reprocessed the 5' RACE reads via MiXCR and lists one record per CDR3 protein. The top ten hold about 6.3% of the sample, which has about 1,400,000 distinct CDR3 sequences, 59% seen once. Sequenced material: blood. The receptors come from a man between 18 and 35 years old in good health.

The V call is TRBV20-1, the J call TRBJ1-2; D might be TRBD1 (5 bases). V lost 6 bases, J lost 6 bases, and 8 bases lay in between. The CDR3 length is 10 residues. The germline V gene has CDR1 DFQATT and CDR2 SNEGSKA (reference sequence). The CDR3 DNA follows: TGCAGTGCGCCGGGGGATGGCTACACCTTC. It yields the protein CSAPGDGYTF.

The chain links TRBV27 to TRBJ2-7, with TRBD2 identical over 11 bases. V trimming: 7 bases; J trimming: 5 bases; junction bases outside the gene matches: 4. The CDR3 extends over 13 amino acids. CDR1 MNHEY and CDR2 SMNVEV come from the germline V gene (reference sequence). In nucleotides, the CDR3 is TGTGCCAGCACCACGACTAGCGGGAACGAGCAGTACTTC. Protein product: CASTTTSGNEQYF.

The V call is TRBV4-3, the J call TRBJ1-1, with D uncertain. Germline loops: CDR1 LGHNA, CDR2 YSLEER. V was trimmed by 3 bases and J by 1 base, leaving 9 bases between them. CDR3 length: 14 amino acids. CDR3 coding DNA: TGCGCCAGCAGCCAGACCGCGGGGAACACTGAAGCTTTCTTT. Translated, it gives CASSQTAGNTEAFF.

This rearrangement joins TRBV27 to TRBJ2-1; 8 bases agree with TRBD2. The germline V gene has CDR1 MNHEY and CDR2 SMNVEV (reference sequence). The ends lost 2 bases at V and 9 bases at J; junction bases unmatched: 3. The CDR3 extends over 13 amino acids. The CDR3 loop reads CASSLAGGGEQFF. Written as DNA, the CDR3 is TGTGCCAGCAGTTTAGCGGGGGGCGGTGAGCAGTTCTTC.

The V gene is TRBV12-3 or TRBV12-4, the J gene TRBJ2-7; 11 nucleotides line up with TRBD2. The DNA end is more similar to TRBJ2-5, so the J call may be wrong. The CDR3 is 15 residues long. The DNA for the CDR3 is TGTGCCAGCAGCCATAGCGGGGGGGCCTTGGAGACCCAGTACTTC. Its protein product is CASSHSGGALETQYF.

The CDR3 DNA reads TGCGCCAGCAGCCAAGCCGTTGGGGGAGATACGCAGTATTTT. Protein: CASSQAVGGDTQYF. This chain links TRBV4-3 with TRBJ2-3; D might be TRBD1 or TRBD2, each matching 5 bases. The CDR3 is made up of 14 amino acids. CDR1 and CDR2 (germline): LGHNA, YSLEER. Trimming removed 1 base from V and 5 bases from J, with 10 bases in between.

This clonotype turned up a few times. V and J are TRBV12-3 or TRBV12-4 and TRBJ2-7, with a weak D call TRBD2 (5 bases). CDR3 length: 12 amino acids. Trimming left V 3 bases short and J 6 bases short, with 9 bases between. CDR3 nucleotides: TGTGCCAGCAGTTTTACCAGCGGCGAGCAGTACTTC. This gives the protein CASSFTSGEQYF.

This chain uses TRBV7-9 with TRBJ2-7, with D perhaps TRBD2 (5 bases). The DNA end is a closer match to TRBJ2-5, so the J assignment may be wrong. There are 16 residues in the CDR3. Germline V gene data show CDR1 as SEHNR and CDR2 as FQNEAQ (reference sequence). CDR3 region: CASSLGLLGRKETQYF. Written as DNA, the CDR3 is TGTGCCAGCAGCCTAGGTCTACTAGGACGAAAAGAGACCCAGTACTTC.

The chain has TRBV27 and TRBJ2-1; 7 bases map to TRBD1. Germline V gene sequence: CDR1 MNHEY, CDR2 SMNVEV (reference sequence). The CDR3 is made up of 15 amino acids. V gave up 6 bases and J gave up 8 bases; unmatched junction bases: 13. CDR3 region: CASRLGTDSLDEQFF. The CDR3 DNA is TGTGCCAGCAGACTAGGGACAGATAGTTTAGATGAGCAGTTCTTC.

V gene TRBV5-6 combines with J gene TRBJ2-2; 9 nucleotides agree with TRBD1. Germline assignment: CDR1 SGHDT and CDR2 YYEEEE. The CDR3 loop spans 18 amino acids. Trimming at V came to 4 bases and at J to 5 bases, leaving 15 bases not matched to a gene. The CDR3: CASSLLNFGTGRTGELFF. The CDR3 bases are TGTGCCAGCAGCCTTCTCAACTTCGGGACAGGGAGAACCGGGGAGCTGTTTTTT. Using reference TRBV5-6 and TRBJ2-2 for the parts outside the CDR3, the full variable domain is DAGVTQSPTHLIKTRGQQVTLRCSPKSGHDTVSWYQQALGQGPQFIFQYYEEEERQRGNFPDRFSGHQFPNYSSELNVNALLLGDSALYLCASSLLNFGTGRTGELFFGEGSRLTVL.

V gene TRBV20-1 combines with J gene TRBJ1-5; TRBD1 matches at 8 bases. Germline lookup yields CDR1 DFQATT and CDR2 SNEGSKA (reference sequence). The CDR3 has 15 residues. V lost 2 bases to trimming and J lost 4 bases; unmatched junction nucleotides: 7. The CDR3 loop reads CSARRSDRVNQPQHF. The CDR3 nucleotides are TGCAGTGCTAGACGTTCGGACAGGGTAAATCAGCCCCAGCATTTT.

This clonotype came up once. Written as DNA, the CDR3 is TGCAGTGCCCCGACAGGGGGTAACTATGGCTACACCTTC. Protein product: CSAPTGGNYGYTF. The chain has TRBV20-1 and TRBJ1-2; the match to TRBD1 covers 9 bases. Trimming removed 6 bases from V and 1 base from J; junction bases left unmatched: 3. The length of the CDR3 is 13 residues. The germline CDR1 and CDR2 sequences are DFQATT and SNEGSKA (reference sequence).

The chain carries TRBV12-3 or TRBV12-4 and TRBJ1-5; D ambiguous. CDR3 size: 15 residues. Trimming left V 5 bases short and J 3 bases short, with 14 bases between. CDR3 sequence reads: CASSPLPGNNQPQHF. The CDR3 DNA sequence: TGTGCCAGCAGTCCACTTCCGGGGAACAATCAGCCCCAGCATTTT.

This rearrangement joins TRBV7-2 to TRBJ2-1; tentative D call: TRBD2 (6 bases). The V gene lost 2 bases and the J gene lost 5 bases, with 19 bases spanning the gap. The germline V gene has CDR1 SGHTA and CDR2 FQGNSA. The CDR3 has 17 residues. CDR3 residues: CASSLRSWEDRDNEQFF. CDR3 DNA sequence: TGTGCCAGCAGCTTAAGATCGTGGGAGGACCGGGACAATGAGCAGTTCTTC.

The V call is TRBV6-6, the J call TRBJ1-1; maybe TRBD1 (6 bases). This CDR3 spans 13 amino acids. V lost 6 bases and J lost 3, with 11 bases in between. The germline CDR1 and CDR2 sequences are MNHNY and SVGAGI (reference sequence). The CDR3 sequence is CASRQGSDTEAFF. In DNA, the CDR3 is TGTGCCAGCAGACAGGGAAGTGACACTGAAGCTTTCTTT.

This clonotype was picked up one time. At one of its ends the junction is not consistent with the germline gene, which may arise from a read error. The chain combines TRBV7-9 with TRBJ2-7, with 8 bases lining up with TRBD1. The CDR3 is made up of 16 amino acids. Germline CDR1 and CDR2: SEHNR and FQNEAQ (reference sequence). CDR3 sequence reads: CASSSALDRGIYEQYF. The CDR3 nucleotides are TGTGCCAGCAGCAGCGCACTTGACAGGGGCATCTACGAGCAGTATTTC.

This clonotype has at least ten counts. V usage is TRBV28 and J usage is TRBJ2-7, with D perhaps matching TRBD1 (6 bases). Per the germline V gene, CDR1 is MDHEN and CDR2 is SYDVKM. Trimming took 5 bases from V and 3 from J, leaving 14 bases between them. The CDR3 extends over 14 amino acids. CDR3 bases: TGTGCCAGCAGTCCCCCGGACAGTTACTACGAGCAGTACTTC. Protein sequence: CASSPPDSYYEQYF.

The sample holds one count of this clonotype. The genes are TRBV5-1 and TRBJ2-7; D may be TRBD1 or TRBD2 (5 bases each). The CDR3 length is 14 residues. The germline V and J ends were trimmed by 2 bases and 5 bases, with 14 bases remaining between them. The V gene's germline CDR1 is SGHRS and CDR2 YFSETQ. The CDR3 loop reads CASSFWDGIHEQYF. The CDR3 nucleotides are TGCGCCAGCAGCTTTTGGGACGGGATCCACGAGCAGTACTTC.

The genes are TRBV9 and TRBJ1-3; D unclear. Trimming left V 5 bases short and J 0 bases short, with 9 bases between. Germline values: CDR1 SGDLS, CDR2 YYNGEE. The CDR3 extends over 14 amino acids. In DNA, the CDR3 is TGTGCCAGCAGATCCCCCGACTCTGGAAACACCATATATTTT. Translation: CASRSPDSGNTIYF.

The CDR3 DNA reads as TGCGCCAGCAGCCAAGAAGTCGGAATTCAAGAGACCCAGTACTTC. This translates into CASSQEVGIQETQYF. The chain links TRBV4-1 to TRBJ2-5; D not resolved. Germline V gene lookup returns CDR1 MGHRA and CDR2 YSYEKL. The ends were cut back, 0 bases at V and 2 bases at J, with 10 bases in the middle. The CDR3 is 15 amino acids.

This clonotype was detected a few times. The rearrangement uses TRBV4-2 and TRBJ2-7; D possibly corresponds to TRBD2 (6 bases). Germline-derived CDR1 and CDR2 are LGHNA and YNFKEQ. This CDR3 is 18 amino acids long. The V and J ends lost 3 bases and 1 base respectively, with 22 bases between them. The CDR3 is CASSHHRGLAGTSYEQYF. Here the CDR3 DNA reads TGTGCCAGCAGCCACCATAGAGGGCTGGCGGGGACGTCCTACGAGCAGTACTTC.

About this clonotype: It is likely a read error, because the conserved phenylalanine at the end of the CDR3 is missing. Here the CDR3 reads CSATEGGETQYS. The CDR3 DNA follows: TGCAGCGCAACTGAGGGGGGAGAGACCCAGTACTCC. The genes are TRBV29-1 and TRBJ2-4; D may match TRBD1 or TRBD2 (6 bases each). Judging by the DNA end, TRBJ2-5 fits better; the J call may be wrong. Per germline, CDR1 SQVTM and CDR2 ANQGSEA. This CDR3 is 12 amino acids long.

The chain links TRBV2 to TRBJ1-2; D is uncertain. V was pared by 4 bases and J by 9 bases, with 9 bases between. The CDR3 runs 11 residues. Germline V lookup: CDR1 SNHLY, CDR2 FYNNEI. CDR3 residues: CASSGQTRYTF. DNA for the CDR3: TGTGCCAGCAGTGGGCAGACTCGCTACACCTTC.

As regards this clonotype: Mismatch with germline at one junction end may stem from a read error. This chain joins TRBV18 and TRBJ1-1; no firm D call. CDR1 KGHSH and CDR2 LQKENI come from the germline V gene. The CDR3 has 15 amino acids. The CDR3 DNA is TGTGCCAGCCCACCATATTTAAGAGAGAACACTGAAGCTTTCTTT. This encodes CASPPYLRENTEAFF.

The rearrangement joins TRBV6-2 or TRBV6-3 to TRBJ2-3; the D is unclear. This CDR3 comprises 12 residues. Per germline, CDR1 MNHEY and CDR2 SVGEGT. Between the trimmed V and J ends, which lost 8 bases and 6 bases, there was a span of 12 bases. CDR3 sequence (DNA): TGTGCCAGCGGGGTATCCGGCGATACGCAGTATTTT. This encodes CASGVSGDTQYF.

The V gene is TRBV27, the J gene TRBJ2-5; D is possibly TRBD1 (5 bases). V lost 5 bases to trimming and J lost 1 base, with 8 bases between them. Germline V CDR1 and CDR2: MNHEY, SMNVEV (reference sequence). This CDR3 is built from 13 residues. This CDR3 reads CASSPRVQETQYF. The CDR3, as DNA: TGTGCCAGCAGTCCCAGGGTCCAAGAGACCCAGTACTTC.

This clonotype was observed a handful of times. The chain uses TRBV4-1 and TRBJ1-1, with TRBD1 as a possible D gene (5 bases). V shed 5 bases and J shed 2 bases, with 21 bases lying between them. CDR3 size: 17 residues. Germline V gene sequence: CDR1 MGHRA, CDR2 YSYEKL. CDR3 protein: CASSNLERDLYNTEAFF. The DNA for the CDR3 is TGCGCCAGCAGCAACCTCGAGCGGGACCTATACAACACTGAAGCTTTCTTT.

This clonotype was detected a few times. The genes are TRBV7-9 and TRBJ1-4; no firm D call. This CDR3 spans 15 amino acids. The V end was cut by 3 bases, the J end by 6 bases, with 14 bases between. Germline CDR1 reads SEHNR; CDR2 reads FQNEAQ (reference sequence). The CDR3 bases are TGTGCCAGCAGCTTCGTTGGGGAACGGGATGAAAAACTGTTTTTT. Amino acids: CASSFVGERDEKLFF.

This clonotype was counted a few times. The J gene is TRBJ2-5, the V gene TRBV6-6; either TRBD1 or TRBD2 may fit D (5 bases each). Trimming pared 2 bases from V and 4 bases from J, leaving 17 bases between. The CDR3 covers 16 residues. CDR1 is MNHNY and CDR2 is SVGAGI in the germline V gene (reference sequence). DNA of the CDR3: TGTGCCAGCAGTTACCGAGCGGACACAAAAGGAGAGACCCAGTACTTC. Its translation: CASSYRADTKGETQYF.